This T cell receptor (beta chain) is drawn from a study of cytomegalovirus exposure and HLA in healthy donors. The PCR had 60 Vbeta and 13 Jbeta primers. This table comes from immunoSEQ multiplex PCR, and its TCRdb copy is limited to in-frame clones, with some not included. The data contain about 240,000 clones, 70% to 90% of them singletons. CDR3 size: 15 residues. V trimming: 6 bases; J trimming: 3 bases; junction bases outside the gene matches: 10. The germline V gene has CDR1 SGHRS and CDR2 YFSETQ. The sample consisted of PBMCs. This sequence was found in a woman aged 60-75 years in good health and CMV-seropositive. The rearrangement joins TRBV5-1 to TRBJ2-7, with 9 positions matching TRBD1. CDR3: CASTWGGQGFYEQYF. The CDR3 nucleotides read TGCGCCAGCACCTGGGGGGGACAGGGCTTCTACGAGCAGTACTTC.